Here is one T cell receptor (beta chain) with its context. Profiling relied on immunoSEQ multiplex PCR, and the TCRdb table lists in-frame clones only, not all of them. The table shows about 340,000 clones, with over 70% occurring only once. This sample is part of a study of blood T cell repertoires in COVID-19. About the research overall: The samples span acute and convalescent COVID-19 from the United States, Italy and Spain.

Germline CDR1 and CDR2: SNHLY and FYNNEI. The CDR3 runs 14 residues. V was pared by 2 bases and J by 7 bases, with 14 bases between. Sequencing was done on a sample of peripheral blood. This chain joins TRBV2 and TRBJ1-2; no clear D. This TCR was recovered from a man aged 25-45 years with active or convalescent COVID-19. DNA of the CDR3: TGTGCCAGCAGTGAATTCGTACGCGGAGTTGGCTACACCTTC. It codes for CASSEFVRGVGYTF.